The 4 T cell receptor beta chains below come from one sample, sequenced in a study of neoadjuvant anti-PD-1 for oral cavity cancer. TCRdb's table, derived via immunoSEQ multiplex PCR, lists solely in-frame clones and lacks some. The repertoire holds about 14,000 clones, about 64% seen once, with less than 4% in the top ten. Documented time point: after neoadjuvant nivolumab, at surgical resection. This material consisted of PBMCs, taken after nivolumab (anti-PD-1) treatment. These receptors were obtained from a person aged 35 to 85 with oral cavity squamous cell carcinoma.

This clone appeared a single time. This rearrangement joins TRBV10-3 to TRBJ2-7; TRBD2 agrees at 9 bases. Germline V gene sequence: CDR1 ENHRY, CDR2 SYGVKD. J was trimmed by 3 bases and V by 7 bases; bases with no gene match: 4. The CDR3 loop spans 13 amino acids. The CDR3 spells CAIMGSGSYEQYF. The CDR3, as DNA: TGTGCCATCATGGGTAGCGGGAGCTACGAGCAGTACTTC.

This clone was observed a few times. The chain couples TRBV11-2 to TRBJ1-2, with D tentatively TRBD1 (5 bases). In germline, CDR1 is SGHAT, CDR2 FQNNGV. This CDR3 comprises 14 residues. The germline V and J ends were trimmed by 5 bases and 4 bases, with 14 bases remaining between them. The CDR3 here is CASSPVGGTYGYTF. In DNA, the CDR3 is TGTGCCAGCAGCCCGGTTGGGGGGACCTATGGCTACACCTTC.

This chain joins TRBV28 and TRBJ2-3; D is possibly TRBD2 (6 bases). This CDR3 has 17 residues. Per the germline V gene, CDR1 is MDHEN and CDR2 is SYDVKM. V was shortened by 7 bases and J by 1 base, with 21 bases between the two germline ends. The CDR3 DNA follows: TGTGCCAGCAACCCATCCGCGGGCCAGCGGGGCACAGATACGCAGTATTTT. This gives the protein CASNPSAGQRGTDTQYF.

The chain joins TRBV28 to TRBJ2-5, with 7 positions matching TRBD2. CDR1 and CDR2 from the germline V gene are MDHEN and SYDVKM. V was clipped by 3 bases and J by 4 bases; unmatched bases: 5. The CDR3 consists of 14 residues. CDR3 protein: CASSLSGEIETQYF. As DNA, the CDR3 is TGTGCCAGCAGTTTGAGCGGGGAAATAGAGACCCAGTACTTC.